This T cell receptor (beta chain) originates from a study of T cells after yellow fever vaccination. Study in general: For low cell numbers, libraries were made with SMART-Seq v4 Ultra Low Input. The study's findings and limits: Of the clonotypes, a small share occurred in both CD4 and CD8 compartments. Contamination of FACS-sorted repertoires by abundant clonotypes from the bulk population could occur.

In this sample, this clonotype turned up a few times. What it binds is unknown. The V and J ends lost 5 bases and 5 bases, in that order; junction bases with no gene match: 5. The length of the CDR3 is 13 residues. Germline CDR1 is LNHDA and CDR2 is SQIVND (reference sequence). UMIs and a universal primer site were added when TCR cDNA was made by 5'RACE template switching. Via MiXCR, TCRdb re-called the 5' RACE reads, giving one row per CDR3 protein. The sample yields 200,000 to 250,000 distinct CDR3 sequences, 6.9% seen once. The sample here was CD4+ T cells sorted from PBMCs, taken 15 days after the yellow fever booster vaccination. The source of this sequence is a man aged 25-40 years who received the YFV17D yellow fever vaccine. The genes are TRBV19 and TRBJ2-5; 7 nucleotides agree with TRBD1. CDR3 region: CASSQQGLETQYF. CDR3 in DNA: TGTGCCAGTAGTCAACAGGGGTTGGAGACCCAGTACTTC. The variable domain in full, completed from reference TRBV19 and TRBJ2-5, reads DGGITQSPKYLFRKEGQNVTLSCEQNLNHDAMYWYRQDPGQGLRLIYYSQIVNDFQKGDIAEGYSVSREKKESFPLTVTSAQKNPTAFYLCASSQQGLETQYFGPGTRLLVL.